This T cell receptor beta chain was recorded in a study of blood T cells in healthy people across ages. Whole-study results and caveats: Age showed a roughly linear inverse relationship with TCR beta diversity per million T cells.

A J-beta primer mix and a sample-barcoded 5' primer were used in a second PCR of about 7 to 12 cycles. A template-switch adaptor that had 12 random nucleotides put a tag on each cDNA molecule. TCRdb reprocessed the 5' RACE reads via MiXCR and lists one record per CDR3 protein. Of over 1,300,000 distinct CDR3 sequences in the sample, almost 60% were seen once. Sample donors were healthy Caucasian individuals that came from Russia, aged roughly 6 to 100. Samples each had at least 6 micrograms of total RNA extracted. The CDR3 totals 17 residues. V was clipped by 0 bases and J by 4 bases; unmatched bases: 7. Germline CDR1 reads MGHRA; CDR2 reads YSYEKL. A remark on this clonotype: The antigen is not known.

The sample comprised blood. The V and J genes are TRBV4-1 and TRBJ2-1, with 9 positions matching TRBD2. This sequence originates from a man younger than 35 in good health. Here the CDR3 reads CASSQDLRREGYNEQFF. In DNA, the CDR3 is TGCGCCAGCAGCCAAGATTTGAGGCGGGAGGGTTACAATGAGCAGTTCTTC.